Listed below are T cell receptor beta chains from one sample, sequenced in a study of blood T cell repertoires in COVID-19. The method was immunoSEQ multiplex PCR; TCRdb's version includes in-frame clones alone and lacks a portion of them. In the table there are 350,000 to 450,000 clones, around 85% of which are singletons. Input material: peripheral blood. The origin of the receptors is a woman between 18 and 29 years old with acute or convalescent COVID-19. The CDR3 runs from the conserved cysteine through the conserved F or W. A D gene is named only where the DNA matches it firmly. Size is omitted from some rows. Given values are once, few, many or a class for expanded clones.

J,size,D,V,CDR3,DNA
TRBJ1-5,.,.,TRBV4-1,CASSQGGLNQPQHF,TGCGCCAGCAGCCAAGGGGGACTTAACCAGCCCCAGCATTTT
TRBJ2-5,.,.,TRBV12-3/TRBV12-4,CASSLASETQYF,TGTGCCAGTAGTTTAGCGTCGGAGACCCAGTACTTC
TRBJ1-5,.,.,TRBV23-1,CASSHGRLNQPQHF,TGCGCCAGCAGTCATGGCAGGCTCAATCAGCCCCAGCATTTT
TRBJ1-1,.,TRBD1,TRBV2,CASSVRTGGGEAFF,TGTGCCAGCAGTGTCCGGACAGGAGGCGGCGAAGCTTTCTTT
TRBJ2-2,.,TRBD1,TRBV6-5,CASLGGFTGELFF,TGTGCCAGCTTAGGGGGCTTTACCGGGGAGCTGTTTTTT
TRBJ1-4,.,TRBD1,TRBV7-8,CASSSRRGREDEKLFF,TGTGCCAGCAGCTCCCGCAGGGGGCGCGAGGATGAAAAACTGTTTTTT
TRBJ1-6,few,.,TRBV6-5,CASSTTDRYSPLHF,TGTGCCAGCAGTACTACCGACAGGTATTCACCCCTCCACTTT
TRBJ2-7,.,.,TRBV5-1,CASSPGQSYEQYF,TGCGCCAGCAGCCCGGGACAATCCTACGAGCAGTACTTC
TRBJ2-1,.,.,TRBV9,CASSREISEQFF,TGTGCCAGCAGCCGCGAGATTAGTGAGCAGTTCTTC
TRBJ2-5,.,TRBD2,TRBV11-2,CASSLEGTSGSVETQYF,TGTGCCAGCAGCTTAGAGGGGACTAGCGGGAGTGTCGAGACCCAGTACTTC
TRBJ2-1,.,TRBD1,TRBV9,CASSVLAGGLTEQFF,TGTGCCAGCAGCGTACTGGCAGGGGGCCTTACTGAGCAGTTCTTC
TRBJ2-7,.,.,TRBV12-3/TRBV12-4,CASSLTDFEQYF,TGTGCCAGCAGTTTGACTGATTTTGAGCAGTACTTC
TRBJ1-1,.,TRBD1,TRBV6-9,CASRDGTDNFEAFF,TGTGCCAGCAGGGATGGGACAGATAACTTTGAAGCTTTCTTT
TRBJ2-1,.,TRBD2,TRBV9,CASSRLAGGYNEQFF,TGTGCCAGCAGCCGACTAGCGGGAGGGTACAATGAGCAGTTCTTC
TRBJ2-1,.,TRBD2,TRBV3-1/TRBV3-2,CASSQEASGRREQFF,TGTGCCAGCAGCCAAGAAGCTAGCGGGAGAAGGGAGCAGTTCTTC
TRBJ2-2,.,TRBD1,TRBV5-1,CASSRRQGSSGELFF,TGCGCCAGCAGCCGACGACAGGGCTCGTCCGGGGAGCTGTTTTTT
TRBJ2-7,.,.,TRBV4-1,CASSQIQGPTYEQYF,TGCGCCAGCAGCCAAATACAGGGACCTACCTACGAGCAGTACTTC
TRBJ1-5,.,.,TRBV30,CAWDSYNQPQHF,TGTGCCTGGGACAGCTACAATCAGCCCCAGCATTTT
TRBJ2-5,.,.,TRBV9,CASSEGTLPTRIQETQYF,TGTGCCAGCAGCGAAGGGACACTACCCACACGGATCCAAGAGACCCAGTACTTC
TRBJ2-3,.,TRBD2,TRBV5-1,CASSSGTSGPSTDTQYF,TGCGCCAGCAGCTCCGGGACTAGCGGACCTAGCACAGATACGCAGTATTTT
TRBJ2-7,.,TRBD2,TRBV6-1,CASSEGLALSSYEQYF,TGTGCCAGCAGTGAGGGACTAGCGCTTAGCTCCTACGAGCAGTACTTC
TRBJ2-1,.,TRBD2,TRBV11-1,CASSPPTSGRLGEQFF,TGTGCCAGCAGCCCACCAACTAGCGGGAGGCTCGGGGAGCAGTTCTTC
TRBJ2-1,.,.,TRBV20-1,CSARDYNEQFF,TGCAGTGCCAGGGACTACAATGAGCAGTTCTTC
TRBJ1-3,.,.,TRBV28,CASSLTGNTIYF,TGTGCCAGCAGTTTGACAGGAAACACCATATATTTT
TRBJ2-7,.,TRBD2,TRBV19,CASSMTSGGTYEQYF,TGTGCCAGTAGTATGACTAGCGGGGGAACGTACGAGCAGTACTTC
TRBJ1-2,.,TRBD1,TRBV7-3,CASSLSGQGNNYGYTF,TGTGCCAGCAGCTTATCTGGACAGGGAAATAACTATGGCTACACCTTC
TRBJ2-7,few,.,TRBV7-2,CASSSNGRNEQYF,TGTGCCAGCAGCTCCAATGGGAGGAACGAGCAGTACTTC
TRBJ2-3,few,.,TRBV4-2,CASSHGAAIADTQYF,TGTGCCAGCAGCCACGGAGCGGCGATAGCAGATACGCAGTATTTT
TRBJ2-7,once,TRBD1,TRBV4-1,CASSQEPGQSYEQYF,TGCGCCAGCAGCCAAGAGCCGGGACAGTCTTACGAGCAGTACTTC
TRBJ2-3,.,.,TRBV29-1,CSVEDAGTDTQYF,TGCAGCGTTGAAGACGCAGGGACAGATACGCAGTATTTT
TRBJ1-2,.,TRBD1,TRBV6-4,CASSVQQGGGYTF,TGTGCCAGCAGCGTTCAACAGGGGGGTGGCTACACCTTC
TRBJ2-2,.,.,TRBV23-1,CASSQIGTGFNTGELFF,TGCGCCAGCAGTCAAATCGGAACAGGGTTCAACACCGGGGAGCTGTTTTTT
TRBJ2-3,.,.,TRBV6-5,CASRKVEEGTDTQYF,TGTGCCAGCAGGAAGGTGGAGGAGGGCACAGATACGCAGTATTTT
TRBJ2-5,.,.,TRBV5-4,CASSSDFEETQYF,TGTGCCAGCAGCTCGGACTTTGAAGAGACCCAGTACTTC
TRBJ1-2,.,TRBD1,TRBV30,CAWTHSQGAIDGYTF,TGTGCCTGGACCCACTCACAGGGGGCAATAGATGGCTACACCTTC
TRBJ2-5,.,TRBD1,TRBV20-1,CSASFGQVSQETQYF,TGCAGTGCTAGTTTTGGACAGGTGTCCCAAGAGACCCAGTACTTC
TRBJ2-5,.,TRBD1,TRBV24-1,CATSEGTGPRETQYF,TGTGCCACCAGTGAGGGGACAGGGCCCAGGGAGACCCAGTACTTC
TRBJ2-3,few,TRBD2,TRBV28,CASSTSGTDTQYF,TGTGCCAGCAGTACTAGCGGGACAGATACGCAGTATTTT
TRBJ1-2,.,.,TRBV28,CASSSGGVPPTNYGYTF,TGTGCCAGCAGTTCTGGGGGGGTACCACCTACTAACTATGGCTACACCTTC
TRBJ2-3,.,.,TRBV6-5,CASSRDSRTDTQYF,TGTGCCAGCAGTCGGGACTCCCGCACAGATACGCAGTATTTT
TRBJ1-5,.,.,TRBV6-5,CASMAGDNQPQHF,TGTGCCAGCATGGCAGGGGACAATCAGCCCCAGCATTTT
TRBJ1-1,few,.,TRBV7-9,CASSLATGYTEAFF,TGTGCCAGCAGCTTAGCCACAGGATACACTGAAGCTTTCTTT
TRBJ1-2,.,.,TRBV19,CASSIKAAGPGGYTF,TGTGCCAGTAGTATCAAGGCGGCAGGGCCTGGGGGCTACACCTTC
TRBJ1-5,.,.,TRBV6-5,CASRPGGSNQPQHF,TGTGCCAGTCGACCTGGGGGGAGCAATCAGCCCCAGCATTTT
TRBJ1-3,.,TRBD1,TRBV19,CASSATGVSGNTIYF,TGTGCCAGTAGTGCCACAGGGGTCTCTGGAAACACCATATATTTT
TRBJ2-1,.,.,TRBV27,CASSFMAIADEQFF,TGTGCCAGCAGTTTTATGGCTATCGCGGATGAGCAGTTCTTC
TRBJ2-3,.,.,TRBV4-2,CASSQLDPTSTDTQYF,TGTGCCAGCAGCCAACTAGACCCTACTAGCACAGATACGCAGTATTTT
TRBJ1-6,.,TRBD1,TRBV2,CASSELGGQGNSPLHF,TGTGCCAGCAGTGAACTCGGGGGACAGGGTAACTCACCCCTCCACTTT
TRBJ1-6,.,.,TRBV30,CAWKVERAGVSYNSPLHF,TGTGCCTGGAAGGTGGAACGGGCCGGGGTGTCCTATAATTCACCCCTCCACTTT
TRBJ1-2,.,TRBD1,TRBV5-1,CASSPDRAGGYTF,TGCGCCAGCAGCCCGGACAGGGCGGGTGGCTACACCTTC
TRBJ1-6,.,.,TRBV9,CASSVRRGDSPLHF,TGTGCCAGCAGCGTAAGGAGGGGTGATTCACCCCTCCACTTT
TRBJ2-7,.,.,TRBV2,CASIRDAGGGEQYF,TGTGCCAGCATCCGGGACGCCGGGGGTGGGGAGCAGTACTTC
TRBJ1-4,.,.,TRBV2,CASRQGAGDIKEKLFF,TGTGCCAGCAGGCAGGGTGCAGGGGATATAAAGGAAAAACTGTTTTTT
TRBJ2-5,few,TRBD2,TRBV15,CATSRSGGGETQYF,TGTGCCACCAGCAGGAGCGGGGGAGGAGAGACCCAGTACTTC
TRBJ2-2,.,TRBD1,TRBV5-1,CASGWGQANTGELFF,TGCGCCAGTGGTTGGGGACAGGCGAACACCGGGGAGCTGTTTTTT
TRBJ1-1,.,.,TRBV7-9,CASSSKRSGGTNTEAFF,TGTGCCAGCAGCTCCAAAAGGAGTGGGGGCACGAACACTGAAGCTTTCTTT
TRBJ1-1,.,.,TRBV2,CASRGLTEAFF,TGTGCCAGCAGGGGCTTGACTGAAGCTTTCTTT
TRBJ1-6,.,TRBD1,TRBV30,CAWSVRQGDSPLHF,TGTGCCTGGAGTGTACGACAGGGAGATTCACCCCTCCACTTT
TRBJ2-1,once,TRBD2,TRBV7-9,CASSPGRGEAEQFF,TGTGCCAGCAGCCCAGGGCGGGGGGAGGCTGAGCAGTTCTTC